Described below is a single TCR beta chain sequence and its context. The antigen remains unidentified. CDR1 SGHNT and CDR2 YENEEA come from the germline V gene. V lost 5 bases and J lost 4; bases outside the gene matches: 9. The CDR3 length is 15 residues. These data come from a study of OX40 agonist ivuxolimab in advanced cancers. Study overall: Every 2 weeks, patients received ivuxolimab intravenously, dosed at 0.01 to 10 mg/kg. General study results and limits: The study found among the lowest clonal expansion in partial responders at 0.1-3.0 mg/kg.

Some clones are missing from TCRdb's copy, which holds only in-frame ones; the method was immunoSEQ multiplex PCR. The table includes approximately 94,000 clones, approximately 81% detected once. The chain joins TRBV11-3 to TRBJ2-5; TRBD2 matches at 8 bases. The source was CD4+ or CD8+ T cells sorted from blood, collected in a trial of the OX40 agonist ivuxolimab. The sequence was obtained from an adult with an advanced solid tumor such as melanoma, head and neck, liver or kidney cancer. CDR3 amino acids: CASSLGLATRETQYF. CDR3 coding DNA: TGTGCCAGCAGCCTTGGACTAGCAACTCGAGAGACCCAGTACTTC.